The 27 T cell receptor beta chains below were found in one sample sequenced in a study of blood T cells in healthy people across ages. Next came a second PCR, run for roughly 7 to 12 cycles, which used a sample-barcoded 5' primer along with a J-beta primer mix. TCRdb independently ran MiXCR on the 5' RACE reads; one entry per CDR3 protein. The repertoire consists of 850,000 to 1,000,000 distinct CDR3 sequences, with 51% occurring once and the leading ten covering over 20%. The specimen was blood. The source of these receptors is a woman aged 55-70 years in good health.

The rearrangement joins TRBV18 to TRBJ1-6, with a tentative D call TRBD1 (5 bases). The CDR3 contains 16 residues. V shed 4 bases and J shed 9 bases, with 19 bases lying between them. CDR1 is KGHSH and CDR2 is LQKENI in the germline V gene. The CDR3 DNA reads TGTGCCAGCTCACTCCGGGACCCCCTGGGTCTTTCACCCCTCCACTTT. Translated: CASSLRDPLGLSPLHF.

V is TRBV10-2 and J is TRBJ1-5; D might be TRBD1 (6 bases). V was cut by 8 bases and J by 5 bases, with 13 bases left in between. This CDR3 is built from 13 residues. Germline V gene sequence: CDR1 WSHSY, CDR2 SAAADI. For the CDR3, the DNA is TGCGCCAGCTCACAGGGTGACTATCAGCCCCAGCATTTT. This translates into CASSQGDYQPQHF.

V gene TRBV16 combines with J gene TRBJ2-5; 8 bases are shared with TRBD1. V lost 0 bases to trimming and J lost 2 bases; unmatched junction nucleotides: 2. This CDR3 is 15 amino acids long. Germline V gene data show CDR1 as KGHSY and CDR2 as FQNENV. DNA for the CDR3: TGTGCCAGCAGCCAATCAAACAGGGGGCAAGAGACCCAGTACTTC. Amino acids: CASSQSNRGQETQYF.

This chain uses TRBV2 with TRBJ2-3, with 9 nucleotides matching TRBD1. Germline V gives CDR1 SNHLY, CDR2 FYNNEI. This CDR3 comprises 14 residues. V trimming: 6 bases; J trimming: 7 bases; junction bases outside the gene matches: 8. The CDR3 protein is CASRRQDRGNTQYF. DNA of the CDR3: TGTGCCAGCAGACGACAGGACAGGGGAAATACGCAGTATTTT.

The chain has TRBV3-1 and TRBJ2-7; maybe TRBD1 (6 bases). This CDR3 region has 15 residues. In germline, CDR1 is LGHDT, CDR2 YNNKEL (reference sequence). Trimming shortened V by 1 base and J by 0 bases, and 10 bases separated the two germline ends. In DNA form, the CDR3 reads TGTGCCAGCAGCCAAGGGACAGTGAGCTCCTACGAGCAGTACTTC. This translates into CASSQGTVSSYEQYF.

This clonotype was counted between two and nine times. The CDR3 sequence: CASSLGQTEGSPLHF. DNA of the CDR3: TGTGCCAGCAGCTTAGGACAGACGGAAGGGTCACCCCTCCACTTT. J is TRBJ1-6 and V is TRBV7-9; a weak D match, TRBD1 (5 bases). The CDR3 is 15 amino acids. CDR1 SEHNR and CDR2 FQNEAQ come from the germline V gene (reference sequence). V dropped 1 base and J dropped 10 bases, with 14 bases sitting between them.

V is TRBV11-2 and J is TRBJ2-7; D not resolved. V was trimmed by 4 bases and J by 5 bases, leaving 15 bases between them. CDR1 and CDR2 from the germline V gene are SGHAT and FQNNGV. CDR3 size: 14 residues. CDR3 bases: TGTGCCAGCAGCTGGGAAATAGGTCGAGACGAGCAGTACTTC. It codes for CASSWEIGRDEQYF.

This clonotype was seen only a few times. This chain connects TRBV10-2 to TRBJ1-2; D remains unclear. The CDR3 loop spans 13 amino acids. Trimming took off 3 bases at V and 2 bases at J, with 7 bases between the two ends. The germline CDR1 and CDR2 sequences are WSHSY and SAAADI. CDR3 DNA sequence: TGCGCCAGCAGTGAACAGTTCAACTATGGCTACACCTTC. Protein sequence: CASSEQFNYGYTF.

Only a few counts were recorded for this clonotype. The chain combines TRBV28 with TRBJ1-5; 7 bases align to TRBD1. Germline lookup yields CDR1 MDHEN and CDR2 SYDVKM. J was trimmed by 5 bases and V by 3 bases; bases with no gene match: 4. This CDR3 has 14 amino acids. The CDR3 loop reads CASSLTTGDQPQHF. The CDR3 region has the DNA TGTGCCAGCAGTTTGACTACAGGGGATCAGCCCCAGCATTTT.

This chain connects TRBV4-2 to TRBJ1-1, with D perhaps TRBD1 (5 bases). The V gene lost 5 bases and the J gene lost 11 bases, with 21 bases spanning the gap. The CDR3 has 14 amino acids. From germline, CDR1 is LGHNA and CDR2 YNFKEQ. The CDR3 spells CASSTDMGLRLAFF. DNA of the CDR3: TGTGCCAGCAGCACCGACATGGGGCTTCGACTGGCTTTCTTT.

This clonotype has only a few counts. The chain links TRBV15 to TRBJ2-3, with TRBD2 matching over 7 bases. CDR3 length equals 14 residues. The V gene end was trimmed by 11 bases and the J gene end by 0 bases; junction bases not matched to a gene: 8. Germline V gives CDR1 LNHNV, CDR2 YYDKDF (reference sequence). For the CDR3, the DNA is TGTGCCTTCGGGATGGGGGGGAGCACAGATACGCAGTATTTT. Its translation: CAFGMGGSTDTQYF.

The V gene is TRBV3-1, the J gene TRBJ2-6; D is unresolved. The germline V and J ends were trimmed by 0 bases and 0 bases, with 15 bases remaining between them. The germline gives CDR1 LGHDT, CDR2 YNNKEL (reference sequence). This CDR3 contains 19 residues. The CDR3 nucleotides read TGTGCCAGCAGCCAAGATATTCTAGGCACTGGCTCTGGGGCCAACGTCCTGACTTTC. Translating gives CASSQDILGTGSGANVLTF.

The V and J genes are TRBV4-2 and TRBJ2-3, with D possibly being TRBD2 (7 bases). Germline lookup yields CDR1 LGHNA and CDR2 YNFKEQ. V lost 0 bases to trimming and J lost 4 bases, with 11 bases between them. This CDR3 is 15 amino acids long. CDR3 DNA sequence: TGTGCCAGCAGCCAAGAAGGCGGGGGCCCAGATACGCAGTATTTT. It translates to CASSQEGGGPDTQYF.

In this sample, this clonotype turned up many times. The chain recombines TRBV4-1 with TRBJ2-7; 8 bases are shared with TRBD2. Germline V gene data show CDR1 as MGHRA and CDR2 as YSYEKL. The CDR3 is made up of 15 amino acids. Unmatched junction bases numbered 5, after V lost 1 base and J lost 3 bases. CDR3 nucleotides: TGCGCCAGCAGCCAAGTACTAGCGGAGAGCTACGAGCAGTACTTC. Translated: CASSQVLAESYEQYF.

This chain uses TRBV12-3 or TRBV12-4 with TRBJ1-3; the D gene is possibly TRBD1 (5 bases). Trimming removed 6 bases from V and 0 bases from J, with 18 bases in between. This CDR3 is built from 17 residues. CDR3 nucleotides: TGTGCCAGCAGATCCGAGTTGGGGCCCAGCTCTGGAAACACCATATATTTT. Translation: CASRSELGPSSGNTIYF.

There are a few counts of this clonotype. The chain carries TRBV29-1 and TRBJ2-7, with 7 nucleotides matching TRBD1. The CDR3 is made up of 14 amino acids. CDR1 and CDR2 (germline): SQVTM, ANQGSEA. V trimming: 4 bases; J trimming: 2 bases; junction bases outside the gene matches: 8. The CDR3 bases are TGCAGCGTTGTCTCCCGGGACAGTCCCTACGAGCAGTACTTC. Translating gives CSVVSRDSPYEQYF.

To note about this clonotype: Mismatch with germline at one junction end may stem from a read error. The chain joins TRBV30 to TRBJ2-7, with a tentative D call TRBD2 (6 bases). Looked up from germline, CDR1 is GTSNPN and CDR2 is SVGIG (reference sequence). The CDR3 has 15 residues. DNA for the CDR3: TGTGCCTCTGGCCCCTGGCGGGATCCTCCCTACGTGCAGTACTTC. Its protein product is CASGPWRDPPYVQYF.

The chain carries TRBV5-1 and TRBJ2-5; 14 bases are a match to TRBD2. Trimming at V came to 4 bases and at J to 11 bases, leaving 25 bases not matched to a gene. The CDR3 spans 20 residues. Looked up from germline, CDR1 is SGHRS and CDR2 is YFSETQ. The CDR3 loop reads CASSGRDRVGLAGGYNEQYF. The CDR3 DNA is TGCGCCAGCAGCGGCCGGGACAGGGTTGGACTAGCGGGAGGATACAATGAGCAGTACTTC.

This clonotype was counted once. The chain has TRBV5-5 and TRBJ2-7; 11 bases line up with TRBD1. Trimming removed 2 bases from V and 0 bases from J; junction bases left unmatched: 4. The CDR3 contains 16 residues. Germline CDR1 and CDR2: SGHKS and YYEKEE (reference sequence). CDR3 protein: CASSFTGTGGSYEQYF. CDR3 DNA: TGTGCCAGCAGCTTCACCGGGACAGGGGGCTCCTACGAGCAGTACTTC.

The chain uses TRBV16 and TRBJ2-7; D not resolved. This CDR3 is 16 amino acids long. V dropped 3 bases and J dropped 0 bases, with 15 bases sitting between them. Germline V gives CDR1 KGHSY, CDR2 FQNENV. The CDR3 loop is CASSQHLVANSYEQYF. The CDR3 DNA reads TGTGCCAGCAGCCAGCATTTAGTTGCGAACTCCTACGAGCAGTACTTC. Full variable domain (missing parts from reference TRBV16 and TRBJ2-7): GEEVAQTPKHLVRGEGQKAKLYCAPIKGHSYVFWYQQVLKNEFKFLISFQNENVFDETGMPKERFSAKCLPNSPCSLEIQATKLEDSAVYFCASSQHLVANSYEQYFGPGTRLTVT.

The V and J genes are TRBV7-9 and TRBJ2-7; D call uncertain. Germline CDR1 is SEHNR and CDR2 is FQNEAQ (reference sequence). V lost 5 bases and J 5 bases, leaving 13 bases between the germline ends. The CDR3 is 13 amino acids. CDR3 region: CASSVQRNNEQYF. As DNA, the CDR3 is TGTGCCAGCAGCGTACAACGGAATAACGAGCAGTACTTC.

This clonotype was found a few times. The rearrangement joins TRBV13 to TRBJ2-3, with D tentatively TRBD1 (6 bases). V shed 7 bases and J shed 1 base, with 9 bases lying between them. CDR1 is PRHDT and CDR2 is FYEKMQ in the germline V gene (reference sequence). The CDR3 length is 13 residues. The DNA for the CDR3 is TGTGCCAGCACAGGGGCCCGCACAGATACGCAGTATTTT. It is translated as CASTGARTDTQYF.

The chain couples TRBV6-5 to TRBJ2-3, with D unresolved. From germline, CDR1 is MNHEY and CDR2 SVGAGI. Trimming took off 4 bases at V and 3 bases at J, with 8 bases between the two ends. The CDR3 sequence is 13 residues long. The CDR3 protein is CASSFLLTDTQYF. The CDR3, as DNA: TGTGCCAGCAGTTTCTTATTAACAGATACGCAGTATTTT.

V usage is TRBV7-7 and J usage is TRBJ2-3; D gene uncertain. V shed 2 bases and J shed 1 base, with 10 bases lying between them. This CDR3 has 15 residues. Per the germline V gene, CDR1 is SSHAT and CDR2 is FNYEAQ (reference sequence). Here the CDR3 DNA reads TGTGCCAGCAGCTTAACCCCCGGGCGCACAGATACGCAGTATTTT. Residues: CASSLTPGRTDTQYF.

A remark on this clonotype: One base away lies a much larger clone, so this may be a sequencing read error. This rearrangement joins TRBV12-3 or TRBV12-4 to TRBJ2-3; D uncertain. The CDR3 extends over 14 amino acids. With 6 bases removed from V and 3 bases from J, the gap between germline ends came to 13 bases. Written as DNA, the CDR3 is TGTGCCAGCAGCGACAACTTCGAAACAGATACGCAGTATTTT. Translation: CASSDNFETDTQYF.

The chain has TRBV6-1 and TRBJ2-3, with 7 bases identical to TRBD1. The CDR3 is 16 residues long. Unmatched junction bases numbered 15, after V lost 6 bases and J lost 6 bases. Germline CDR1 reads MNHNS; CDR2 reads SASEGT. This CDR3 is CASSLLGGQAVDTQYF. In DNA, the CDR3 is TGTGCCAGCAGCCTCCTAGGGGGCCAAGCCGTCGATACGCAGTATTTT.

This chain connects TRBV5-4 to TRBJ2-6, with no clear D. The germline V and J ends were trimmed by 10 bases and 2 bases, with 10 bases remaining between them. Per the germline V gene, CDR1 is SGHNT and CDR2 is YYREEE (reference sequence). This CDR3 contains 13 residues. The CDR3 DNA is TGTGCCCTAAACAGCCCTGGGGCCAACGTCCTGACTTTC. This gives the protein CALNSPGANVLTF.